This T cell receptor beta chain was observed in a study of beta chain features in type 1 diabetes. Study details: Investigators examined nearly 110,000,000 sorted cells across all samples. The study, taken as a whole, reports: HLA effects on TCRB rearrangement stayed unresolved here. The study found that naive, central memory and Treg TCRB repertoires appeared more similar in patients than in healthy donors. Shortening of TCRB CDR3s, moderate but significant, appeared in all four CD4+ subsets of Type 1 diabetes patients.

The study reverse transcribed the entire isolated RNA, so it sequenced expressed TCRB transcripts. Sequencing was performed with immunoSEQ multiplex PCR; in TCRdb, only in-frame clones are kept and a portion is missing. This table has 150,000 to 200,000 clones, 7% to 9.5% appearing once. There are 14 residues in the CDR3. Germline V gene sequence: CDR1 SGHTA, CDR2 FQGNSA. V lost 2 bases and J 7 bases, leaving 12 bases between the germline ends. Details on this clone: As yet, its antigen is unknown.

CD45RO/CCR7/CD25/CD127/CD95/CD27 staining was used to isolate CD4+ naive, central memory, regulatory and stem cell-like memory cells by sorting. The specimen sequenced was central memory CD4+ T cells from blood. This TCR derives from a woman aged 25 to 45 with type 1 diabetes. V and J are TRBV7-2 and TRBJ2-1; possible D gene TRBD2, 6 bases. CDR3 region: CASSLSWGRNEQFF. CDR3 in DNA: TGTGCCAGCAGCTTATCGTGGGGGAGGAATGAGCAGTTCTTC.